The source of this TCR beta chain is a study of blood T cells in healthy people across ages. All donors came from Russia, were Caucasian and healthy, and spanned ages roughly 6 to 100. Each donor gave roughly 9.2 milliliters of peripheral blood. For this clonotype: Its antigen is unknown.

This CDR3 contains 13 residues. V lost 6 bases to trimming and J lost 6 bases; unmatched junction nucleotides: 4. Germline CDR1 DFQATT, CDR2 SNEGSKA (reference sequence). A second PCR of about 6 to 11 cycles used a sample-barcoded 5' primer and a J-beta primer mix. TCRdb re-analysed the 5' RACE reads in MiXCR, keeping a single row per CDR3 protein. The sample records around 940,000 distinct CDR3 sequences, about 51% being singletons. Regarding the study as a whole: Underestimates were what the diversity estimates from one million T cells were considered to be.

The chain combines TRBV20-1 with TRBJ1-6, with 8 nucleotides matching TRBD1. This receptor was taken from a woman aged 60-75 years in good health. Material for sequencing was blood. This chain's CDR3 is CSARTGFNSPLHF. In DNA form, the CDR3 reads TGCAGTGCCCGGACAGGGTTTAATTCACCCCTCCACTTT.